This T cell receptor (beta chain) originates from a study of human T cells and chemical hapten exposure. At the level of the study: From small differences in pooled library volume came most of the variation in per-sample TCR yields.

In the original processing: Per sample, the median was around 100,000 TCRs, with values from around 24,000 to 710,000. MiXCR, applied by TCRdb to the 5' RACE reads, yields one record per CDR3 protein. The V and J calls and clone size come from TCRdb's table, not from the authors' own analysis. The sample lists roughly 81,000 distinct CDR3 sequences, 15% seen once, with almost 7% in the top ten. Study observations and caveats: DPC sensitization did not alter TCRs above 1 in 1000 frequency.

This clonotype was observed a handful of times. As yet, its antigen is unknown. Researchers extracted total RNA from unfractionated whole blood. The CDR3 is made up of 13 amino acids. With 4 bases clipped from V and 5 bases from J, the junction kept 5 bases outside the gene matches. CDR1 and CDR2 from the germline V gene are SGHRS and YFSETQ. The sequence came from a female donor in good health. The chain joins TRBV5-1 to TRBJ1-2; 7 bases align to TRBD1. The CDR3 DNA sequence: TGCGCCAGCAGCCGGGACAGCGAATATGGCTACACCTTC. Translated: CASSRDSEYGYTF.